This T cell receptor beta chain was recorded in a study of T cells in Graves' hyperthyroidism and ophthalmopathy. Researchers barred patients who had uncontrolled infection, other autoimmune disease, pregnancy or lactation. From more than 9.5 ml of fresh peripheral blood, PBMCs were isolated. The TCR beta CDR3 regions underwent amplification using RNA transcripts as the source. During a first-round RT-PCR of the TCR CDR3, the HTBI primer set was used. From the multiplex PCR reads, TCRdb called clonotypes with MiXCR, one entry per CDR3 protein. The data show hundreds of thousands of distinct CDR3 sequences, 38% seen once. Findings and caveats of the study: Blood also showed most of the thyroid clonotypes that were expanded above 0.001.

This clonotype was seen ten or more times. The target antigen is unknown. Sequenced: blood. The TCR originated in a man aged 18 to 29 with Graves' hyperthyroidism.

This CDR3 is CASSIGARGPSGYTF. CDR3 DNA sequence: TGTGCCAGTAGTATAGGTGCAAGGGGTCCATCGGGCTACACCTTC. The chain joins TRBV19 to TRBJ1-2; tentatively, D is TRBD1 (5 bases). The CDR3 contains 15 residues. V lost 1 base and J 8 bases, leaving 17 bases between the germline ends. Germline-derived CDR1 and CDR2 are LNHDA and SQIVND (reference sequence).